The sequence of this T cell receptor (beta chain) was determined in a study of T cells in Graves' hyperthyroidism and ophthalmopathy. General study points: Blood samples included most of the expanded thyroid clonotypes exceeding 0.001.

At least ten counts were recorded for this clonotype. What it recognizes is unknown. Amplified regions were TCR beta CDR3 sequences from RNA transcripts. In the first-round RT-PCR of the TCR CDR3, the HTBI primer set was used. TCRdb fed the multiplex PCR reads into MiXCR, producing one record per CDR3 protein. Here the sample spans 300,000 to 450,000 distinct CDR3 sequences, just under 25% being singletons. Stable hyperthyroidism: no ophthalmopathy progression over 18 months of follow-up. Using around 10 ml of fresh peripheral blood, PBMCs were prepared. The J segment lost 5 bases and the V segment lost 6 bases, leaving 17 bases of the junction unmatched. Per the germline V gene, CDR1 is MNHGY and CDR2 is SVAAGI. The CDR3 extends over 17 amino acids.

The sequenced sample was blood. This TCR was sampled from a man aged 50-59 years with Graves' hyperthyroidism. The chain links TRBV6-9 to TRBJ2-5, with TRBD1 matching over 8 bases. CDR3: CASRHPPAPGGEETQYF. DNA of the CDR3: TGTGCCAGCAGGCACCCCCCCGCCCCAGGGGGCGAGGAGACCCAGTACTTC.